This entry lists 18 T cell receptor beta chains sequenced from one sample in a study of blood T cell repertoires in COVID-19. Generated by immunoSEQ multiplex PCR, the TCRdb table keeps only in-frame clones and is missing some. The sample has 150,000 to 200,000 clones; approximately 83% are singletons. Sequenced input: peripheral blood. The origin of the receptors is a man aged 45-65 years with active or convalescent COVID-19.

The chain links TRBV5-4 to TRBJ2-5; 8 bases fit TRBD2. After removal of 0 bases from V and 5 bases from J, the junction contained 9 bases not matched to a gene. The CDR3 extends over 16 amino acids. Germline CDR1 SGHNT, CDR2 YYREEE (reference sequence). Written as DNA, the CDR3 is TGTGCCAGCAGCTTGGATGGCGGGAGGAAATGGGAGACCCAGTACTTC. Its translation is CASSLDGGRKWETQYF.

The chain couples TRBV19 to TRBJ1-5; possibly TRBD1 for D (5 bases). Trimming cost V 0 bases and J 3 bases, with 12 bases left between them. The CDR3 covers 16 residues. Germline-derived CDR1 and CDR2 are LNHDA and SQIVND (reference sequence). The CDR3 DNA reads as TGTGCCAGTAGTATAGATCAGGGAAGAACCAATCAGCCCCAGCATTTT. It yields the protein CASSIDQGRTNQPQHF. Using reference TRBV19 and TRBJ1-5 for the parts outside the CDR3, the full variable domain is DGGITQSPKYLFRKEGQNVTLSCEQNLNHDAMYWYRQDPGQGLRLIYYSQIVNDFQKGDIAEGYSVSREKKESFPLTVTSAQKNPTAFYLCASSIDQGRTNQPQHFGDGTRLSIL.

The rearrangement links TRBV6-5 to TRBJ1-3; D is uncertain. V was trimmed by 2 bases and J by 3 bases, leaving 14 bases between them. From germline, CDR1 is MNHEY and CDR2 SVGAGI. CDR3 length equals 16 residues. CDR3 loop: CASSYGGRVSGNTIYF. The CDR3 region has the DNA TGTGCCAGCAGTTACGGTGGGCGGGTTAGTGGAAACACCATATATTTT.

This chain links TRBV24-1 with TRBJ1-5, with D tentatively TRBD1 (6 bases). This CDR3 spans 14 amino acids. Germline V lookup: CDR1 KGHDR, CDR2 SFDVKD. Trimming took off 9 bases at V and 4 bases at J, with 15 bases between the two ends. The CDR3 DNA is TGTGCCACCGCCTTGGGGACACCTAATCAGCCCCAGCATTTT. Translating it yields CATALGTPNQPQHF.

The chain carries TRBV6-4 and TRBJ1-6, with TRBD1 matching 7 bases. CDR3 length: 13 residues. The ends lost 6 bases at V and 5 bases at J; junction bases unmatched: 1. Germline lookup yields CDR1 MRHNA and CDR2 SNTAGT. In nucleotides, the CDR3 is TGTGCCAGCAGCGGGACAGATAATTCACCCCTCCACTTT. Translation: CASSGTDNSPLHF.

The chain is built from TRBV21-1 and TRBJ1-2; the table's TRBD1 call for D was not verified on the DNA. TRBV21-1 is recorded as a pseudogene. The CDR3 is 18 residues long. The CDR3 nucleotides read TGTGCCAGCAGGAGAGAAGGGGACAGGGGAGGTTTTAACTATGGCTACACCTTC. Amino acids: CASRREGDRGGFNYGYTF.

The gene calls are TRBV6-5 and TRBJ1-2; D perhaps matches TRBD1 (5 bases). V gave up 6 bases and J gave up 4 bases, with 15 bases separating them. The CDR3 runs to 14 residues. Germline CDR1 and CDR2: MNHEY and SVGAGI. CDR3 DNA: TGTGCCAGCAGACCCGGGGGACGGACCTATGGCTACACCTTC. Translated, it gives CASRPGGRTYGYTF.

Comment on this clone: The same CDR3 also results from other DNA sequences found in this sample. The chain joins TRBV7-2 to TRBJ2-1, with TRBD1 matching 7 bases. Germline trimming cut 1 base from V and 0 bases from J; bases unmatched to any gene: 3. This CDR3 is 16 amino acids long. Germline V CDR1 and CDR2: SGHTA, FQGNSA. The CDR3 loop reads CASSLEGDSSYNEQFF. CDR3 sequence (DNA): TGTGCCAGCAGCTTAGAAGGGGACAGCTCCTACAATGAGCAGTTCTTC.

The chain employs TRBV6-6 and TRBJ1-5, with D possibly matching TRBD1 (6 bases). The germline gives CDR1 MNHNY, CDR2 SVGAGI (reference sequence). V gave up 7 bases and J gave up 4 bases, with 11 bases separating them. This CDR3 has 13 amino acids. The DNA for the CDR3 is TGTGCCAGCAAGGGGGAAAGAAATCAGCCCCAGCATTTT. Translation gives CASKGERNQPQHF.

V gene TRBV6-2 or TRBV6-3 combines with J gene TRBJ2-7; weak D call: TRBD2 (6 bases). CDR1 and CDR2 (germline): MNHEY, SVGEGT. Trimming removed 6 bases at V and 2 bases at J, with 11 bases between. The CDR3 is made up of 13 amino acids. The CDR3 DNA reads TGTGCCAGCAGCTGGACGGGGGCCTACGAGCAGTACTTC. Translation gives CASSWTGAYEQYF.

This clone was picked up one time. This chain joins TRBV4-1 and TRBJ2-7; possible D gene TRBD2, 7 bases. Germline values: CDR1 MGHRA, CDR2 YSYEKL. Trimming stripped 6 bases from V and 3 bases from J, with 12 bases between. The CDR3 is made up of 13 amino acids. In DNA, the CDR3 is TGCGCCAGCAGTGGGGGAGGGGGCTACGAGCAGTACTTC. Its protein product is CASSGGGGYEQYF.

This chain joins TRBV6-5 and TRBJ2-7, with a weak D call TRBD2 (6 bases). The germline V and J ends were trimmed by 3 bases and 4 bases, with 13 bases remaining between them. Germline V gene data show CDR1 as MNHEY and CDR2 as SVGAGI. This CDR3 has 14 residues. The CDR3 DNA is TGTGCCAGCAGTTATTTGAGGGAGGAGTACGAGCAGTACTTC. Translated: CASSYLREEYEQYF.

The sample holds one count of this clone. The chain is built from TRBV28 and TRBJ1-3; TRBD1 is a possible D gene (5 bases). Deletions cut 2 bases from V and 3 bases from J, with 11 bases between. The CDR3 spans 15 residues. The V gene's germline CDR1 is MDHEN and CDR2 SYDVKM. CDR3 amino acids: CASSLGLQVGNTIYF. The DNA of the CDR3 is TGTGCCAGCAGTTTAGGTCTACAGGTTGGAAACACCATATATTTT.

Regarding this clone: Other DNA variants within this sample encode the same CDR3. This chain connects TRBV11-2 to TRBJ2-1; the D is unclear. V shed 1 base and J shed 4 bases, with 2 bases lying between them. This CDR3 region has 12 residues. Germline V gene lookup returns CDR1 SGHAT and CDR2 FQNNGV. The CDR3 loop is CASSLAYNEQFF. The CDR3 DNA reads TGTGCCAGCAGCTTAGCATACAATGAGCAGTTCTTC. Based on the CDR3 plus reference TRBV11-2 and TRBJ2-1, the full variable domain is EAGVAQSPRYKIIEKRQSVAFWCNPISGHATLYWYQQILGQGPKLLIQFQNNGVVDDSQLPKDRFSAERLKGVDSTLKIQPAKLEDSAVYLCASSLAYNEQFFGPGTRLTVL.

The chain links TRBV4-1 to TRBJ2-7, with TRBD2 identical over 9 bases. The germline V gene has CDR1 MGHRA and CDR2 YSYEKL. V was pared by 0 bases and J by 4 bases, with 7 bases of the junction left unmatched. This CDR3 comprises 16 residues. DNA for the CDR3: TGCGCCAGCAGCCAAGATCACGGCGGGGGGGCATACGAGCAGTACTTC. It codes for CASSQDHGGGAYEQYF.

The DNA for the CDR3 is TGTGCCAGCAGCTCCGACAGCGGCTACACCTTC. It translates to CASSSDSGYTF. The chain uses TRBV12-3 or TRBV12-4 and TRBJ1-2; TRBD1 is a possible D gene (5 bases). Trimming took 6 bases from V and 8 from J, leaving 10 bases between them. This CDR3 has 11 amino acids.

The rearrangement uses TRBV30 and TRBJ1-5, with 7 bases identical to TRBD1. CDR3 length: 14 amino acids. Germline V lookup: CDR1 GTSNPN, CDR2 SVGIG (reference sequence). Losses at the gene ends were 4 bases for V and 0 bases for J; bases not matched to a gene: 3. The CDR3 coding sequence is TGTGCCTGGACCGGACAGGTTAGCAATCAGCCCCAGCATTTT. Translating it yields CAWTGQVSNQPQHF.

The CDR3 DNA reads as TGTGCCAGCACCAAACTAGCTCCCACAGATACGCAGTATTTT. This translates into CASTKLAPTDTQYF. The chain is built from TRBV28 and TRBJ2-3, with D possibly being TRBD2 (6 bases). The CDR3 totals 14 residues. V was cut by 7 bases and J by 2 bases, with 13 bases left in between. Germline V gene data show CDR1 as MDHEN and CDR2 as SYDVKM. Together with reference TRBV28 and TRBJ2-3, the CDR3 gives the full variable domain: DVKVTQSSRYLVKRTGEKVFLECVQDMDHENMFWYRQDPGLGLRLIYFSYDVKMKEKGDIPEGYSVSREKKERFSLILESASTNQTSMYLCASTKLAPTDTQYFGPGTRLTVL.